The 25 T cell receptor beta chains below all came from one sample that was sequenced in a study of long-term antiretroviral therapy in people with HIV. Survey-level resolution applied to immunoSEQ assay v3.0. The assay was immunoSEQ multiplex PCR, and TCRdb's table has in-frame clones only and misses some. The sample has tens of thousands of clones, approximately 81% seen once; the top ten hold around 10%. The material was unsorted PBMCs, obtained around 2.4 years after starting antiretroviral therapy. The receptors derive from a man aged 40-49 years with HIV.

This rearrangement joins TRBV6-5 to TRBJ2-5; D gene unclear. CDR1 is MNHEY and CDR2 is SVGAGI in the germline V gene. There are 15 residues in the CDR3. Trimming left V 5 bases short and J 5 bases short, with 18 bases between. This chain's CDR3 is CASSPRTYLRETQYF. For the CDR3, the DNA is TGTGCCAGCAGTCCACGGACCTACCTGAGGGAGACCCAGTACTTC.

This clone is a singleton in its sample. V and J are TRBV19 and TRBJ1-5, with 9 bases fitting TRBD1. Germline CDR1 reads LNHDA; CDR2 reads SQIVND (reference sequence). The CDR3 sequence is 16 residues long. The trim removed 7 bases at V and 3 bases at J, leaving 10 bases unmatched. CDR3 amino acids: CASTTGGNFINQPQHF. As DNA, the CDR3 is TGTGCCAGTACCACAGGGGGCAACTTTATCAATCAGCCCCAGCATTTT.

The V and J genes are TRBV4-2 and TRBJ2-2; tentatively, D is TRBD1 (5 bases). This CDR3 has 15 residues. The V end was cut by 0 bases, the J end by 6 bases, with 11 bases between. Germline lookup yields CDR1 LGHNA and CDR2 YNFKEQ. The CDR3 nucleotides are TGTGCCAGCAGCCAAGATCTACGACAGTCCGGGGAGCTGTTTTTT. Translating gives CASSQDLRQSGELFF.

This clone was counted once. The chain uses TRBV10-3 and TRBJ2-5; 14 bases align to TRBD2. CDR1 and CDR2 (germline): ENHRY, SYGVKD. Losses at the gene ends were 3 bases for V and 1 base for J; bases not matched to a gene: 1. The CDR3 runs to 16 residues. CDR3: CAISEGTSGSQETQYF. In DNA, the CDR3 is TGTGCCATCAGTGAAGGGACTAGCGGGAGCCAAGAGACCCAGTACTTC.

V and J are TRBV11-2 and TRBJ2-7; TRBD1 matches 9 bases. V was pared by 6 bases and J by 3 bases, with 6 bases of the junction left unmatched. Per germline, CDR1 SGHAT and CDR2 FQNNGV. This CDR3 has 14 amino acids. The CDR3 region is CASRSGQGLYEQYF. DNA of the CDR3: TGTGCCAGCAGATCGGGACAGGGTCTCTACGAGCAGTACTTC.

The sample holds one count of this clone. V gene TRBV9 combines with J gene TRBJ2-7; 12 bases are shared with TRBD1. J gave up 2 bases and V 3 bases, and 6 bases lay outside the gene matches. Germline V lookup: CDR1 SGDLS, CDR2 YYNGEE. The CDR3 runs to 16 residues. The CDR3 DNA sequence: TGTGCCAGCAGCGAGGGGGGGACAGGGGGCACCTACGAGCAGTACTTC. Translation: CASSEGGTGGTYEQYF. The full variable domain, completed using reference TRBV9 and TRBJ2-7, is DSGVTQTPKHLITATGQRVTLRCSPRSGDLSVYWYQQSLDQGLQFLIQYYNGEERAKGNILERFSAQQFPDLHSELNLSSLELGDSALYFCASSEGGTGGTYEQYFGPGTRLTVT.

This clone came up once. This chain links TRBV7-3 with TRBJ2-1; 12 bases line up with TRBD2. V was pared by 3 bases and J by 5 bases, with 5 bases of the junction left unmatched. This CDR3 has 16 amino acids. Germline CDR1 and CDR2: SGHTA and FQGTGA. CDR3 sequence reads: CASSFSTSGRNNEQFF. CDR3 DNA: TGTGCCAGCAGCTTCTCAACTAGCGGGAGGAACAATGAGCAGTTCTTC. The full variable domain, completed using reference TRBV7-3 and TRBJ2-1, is GAGVSQTPSNKVTEKGKYVELRCDPISGHTALYWYRQSLGQGPEFLIYFQGTGAADDSGLPNDRFFAVRPEGSVSTLKIQRTERGDSAVYLCASSFSTSGRNNEQFFGPGTRLTVL.

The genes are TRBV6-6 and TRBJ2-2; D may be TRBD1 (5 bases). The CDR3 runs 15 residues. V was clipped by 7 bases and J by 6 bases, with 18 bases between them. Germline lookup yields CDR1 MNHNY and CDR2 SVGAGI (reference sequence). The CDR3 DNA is TGTGCCAGCACGTTTGATCAAAAGGGGTCCGGGGAGCTGTTTTTT. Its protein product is CASTFDQKGSGELFF.

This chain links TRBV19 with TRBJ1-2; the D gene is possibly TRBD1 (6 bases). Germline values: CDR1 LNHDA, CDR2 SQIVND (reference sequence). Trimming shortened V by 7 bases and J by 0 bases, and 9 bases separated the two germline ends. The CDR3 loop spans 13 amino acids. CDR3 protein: CASIGTTNYGYTF. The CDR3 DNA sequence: TGTGCCAGTATCGGGACAACTAACTATGGCTACACCTTC.

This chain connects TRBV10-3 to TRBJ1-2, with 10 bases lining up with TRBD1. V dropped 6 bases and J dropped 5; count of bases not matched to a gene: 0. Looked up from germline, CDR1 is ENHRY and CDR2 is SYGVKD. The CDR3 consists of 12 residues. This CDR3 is CAIRGQGYGYTF. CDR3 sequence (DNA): TGTGCCATCAGGGGACAGGGGTATGGCTACACCTTC.

The CDR3 coding sequence is TGTGCCAGCAGCGACATAACTCCCGCGGGGGGGAACACTGAAGCTTTCTTT. The encoded protein is CASSDITPAGGNTEAFF. The rearrangement joins TRBV2 to TRBJ1-1, with D possibly matching TRBD1 (5 bases). The CDR3 totals 17 residues. Germline CDR1 is SNHLY and CDR2 is FYNNEI. V was cut by 6 bases and J by 1 base, with 21 bases left in between.

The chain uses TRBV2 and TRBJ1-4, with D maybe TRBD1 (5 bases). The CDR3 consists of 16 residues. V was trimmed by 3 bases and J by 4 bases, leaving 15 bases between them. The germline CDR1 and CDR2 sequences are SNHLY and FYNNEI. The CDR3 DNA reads TGTGCCAGCAGTGAGGTCGGGGCAACGGGTAATGAAAAACTGTTTTTT. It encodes CASSEVGATGNEKLFF.

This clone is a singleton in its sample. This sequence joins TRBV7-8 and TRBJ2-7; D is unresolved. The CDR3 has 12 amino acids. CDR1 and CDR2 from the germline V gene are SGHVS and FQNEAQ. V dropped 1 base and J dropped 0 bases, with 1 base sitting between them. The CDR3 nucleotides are TGTGCCAGCAGCTTAGTCTCCTACGAGCAGTACTTC. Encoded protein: CASSLVSYEQYF.

CDR3 in DNA: TGTGCCAGTAGTACCTCCTGGGACCCGAAAAGAAATCAGCCCCAGCATTTT. As protein: CASSTSWDPKRNQPQHF. The chain couples TRBV19 to TRBJ1-5, with D possibly being TRBD1 (5 bases). Trimming cost V 4 bases and J 4 bases, with 20 bases left between them. The CDR3 spans 17 residues. Germline-derived CDR1 and CDR2 are LNHDA and SQIVND (reference sequence).

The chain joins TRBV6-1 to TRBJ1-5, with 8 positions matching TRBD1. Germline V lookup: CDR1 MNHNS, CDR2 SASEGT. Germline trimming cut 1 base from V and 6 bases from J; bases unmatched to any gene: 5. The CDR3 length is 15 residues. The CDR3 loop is CASSEGGDRGQPQHF. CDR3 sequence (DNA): TGTGCCAGCAGTGAAGGGGGAGACAGGGGTCAGCCCCAGCATTTT.

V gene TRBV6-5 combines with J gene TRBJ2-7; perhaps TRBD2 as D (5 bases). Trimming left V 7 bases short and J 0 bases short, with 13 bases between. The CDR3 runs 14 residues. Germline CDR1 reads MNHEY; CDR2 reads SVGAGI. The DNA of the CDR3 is TGTGCCAGCACACCAAGACGGGACTCCTACGAGCAGTACTTC. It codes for CASTPRRDSYEQYF.

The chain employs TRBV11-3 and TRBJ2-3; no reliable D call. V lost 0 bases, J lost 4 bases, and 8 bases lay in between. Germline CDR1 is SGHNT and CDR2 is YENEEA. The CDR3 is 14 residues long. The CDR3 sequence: CASSLETKPDTQYF. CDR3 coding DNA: TGTGCCAGCAGCTTAGAGACAAAGCCAGATACGCAGTATTTT.

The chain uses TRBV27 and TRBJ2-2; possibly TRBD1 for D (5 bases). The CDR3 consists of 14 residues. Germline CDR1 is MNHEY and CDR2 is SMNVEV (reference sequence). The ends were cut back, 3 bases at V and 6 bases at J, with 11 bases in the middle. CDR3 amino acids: CASSFARDPGELFF. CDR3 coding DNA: TGTGCCAGCAGTTTTGCCAGGGATCCCGGGGAGCTGTTTTTT.

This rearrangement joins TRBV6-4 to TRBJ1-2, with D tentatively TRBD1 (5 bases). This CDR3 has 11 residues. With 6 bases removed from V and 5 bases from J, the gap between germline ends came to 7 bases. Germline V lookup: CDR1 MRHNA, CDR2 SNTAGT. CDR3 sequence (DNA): TGTGCCAGCAGCCAGGGTTATGGCTACACCTTC. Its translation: CASSQGYGYTF.

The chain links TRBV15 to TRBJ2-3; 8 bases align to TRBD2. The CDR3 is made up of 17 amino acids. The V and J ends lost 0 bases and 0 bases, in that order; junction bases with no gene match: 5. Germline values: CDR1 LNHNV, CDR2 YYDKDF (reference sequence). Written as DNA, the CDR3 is TGTGCCACCAGCAGAGATCCGGGGGGGGCGAGCACAGATACGCAGTATTTT. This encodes CATSRDPGGASTDTQYF.

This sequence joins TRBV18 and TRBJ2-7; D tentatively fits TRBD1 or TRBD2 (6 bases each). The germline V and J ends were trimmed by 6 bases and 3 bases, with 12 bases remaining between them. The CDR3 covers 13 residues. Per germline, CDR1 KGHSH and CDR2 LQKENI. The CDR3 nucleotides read TGTGCCAGCTCGTCCAAGGGGGGCTACGAGCAGTACTTC. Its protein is CASSSKGGYEQYF.

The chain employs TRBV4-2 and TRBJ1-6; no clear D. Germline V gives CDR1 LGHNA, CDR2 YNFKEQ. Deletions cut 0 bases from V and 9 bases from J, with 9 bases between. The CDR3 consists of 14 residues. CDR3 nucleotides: TGTGCCAGCAGCCAAGAACTAGTCGGTTCACCCCTCCACTTT. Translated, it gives CASSQELVGSPLHF.

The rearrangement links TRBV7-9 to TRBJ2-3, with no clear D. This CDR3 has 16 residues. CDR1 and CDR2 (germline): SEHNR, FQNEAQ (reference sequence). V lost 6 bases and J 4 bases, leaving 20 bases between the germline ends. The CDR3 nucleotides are TGTGCCAGCAGGTCCACGATGCCTCTCGAGTCAGATACGCAGTATTTT. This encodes CASRSTMPLESDTQYF.

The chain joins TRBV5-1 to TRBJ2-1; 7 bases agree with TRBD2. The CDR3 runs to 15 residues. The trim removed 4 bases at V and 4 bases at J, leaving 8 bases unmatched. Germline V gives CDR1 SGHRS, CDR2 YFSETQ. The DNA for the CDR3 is TGCGCCAGCAGCCCCCTCCGGGGGGATTACAATGAGCAGTTCTTC. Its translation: CASSPLRGDYNEQFF. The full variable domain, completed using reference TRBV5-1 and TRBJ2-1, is KAGVTQTPRYLIKTRGQQVTLSCSPISGHRSVSWYQQTPGQGLQFLFEYFSETQRNKGNFPGRFSGRQFSNSRSEMNVSTLELGDSALYLCASSPLRGDYNEQFFGPGTRLTVL.

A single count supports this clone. CDR3 loop: CASSLTANPYEQYF. The CDR3 DNA follows: TGTGCCAGCAGTTTAACAGCCAACCCCTACGAGCAGTACTTC. The V gene is TRBV27, the J gene TRBJ2-7; D is undetermined. CDR3 length: 14 amino acids. Germline loops: CDR1 MNHEY, CDR2 SMNVEV (reference sequence). Trimming shortened V by 2 bases and J by 2 bases, and 10 bases separated the two germline ends.